Sequencing of this T cell receptor beta chain was carried out in a study of technical replicates of blood from a handful of donors (dated 2017 in TCRdb). With regard to this clone: Its antigen remains undetermined. No quality values exist for individual bases; no much larger clone is one base distant.

Receptors were amplified or captured by the immunoSEQ multiplex PCR assay. Sourced from immuneACCESS, this table was stored by TCRdb with only in-frame sequences that have V and J called. A share of the clones is absent; for the studies checked, an unresolved V gene accounts for under half, and the remainder has no known explanation. The sample has around 97,000 clones on record, approximately 96% of them singletons. Of the sample, about 0.39% is held by the ten largest clones. CDR1 SQVTM and CDR2 ANQGSEA are derived from the germline V gene. The CDR3, from cysteine to phenylalanine, totals 12 residues. Kept here is only the CDR3 DNA, which spans 36 bases and is read in frame from base 1. The V and J ends are trimmed by 7 bases and 4 bases, leaving 13 bases between them.

Material for sequencing was T cells isolated from PBMCs. This clonotype was obtained from a human donor in good health. The sequence joins TRBV29-1 to TRBJ1-1; the best D guess is TRBD1, with 5 bases matching. The DNA reads as follows: TGCAGCGGGGGGGGAGGGTCCACTGAAGCTTTCTTT. It encodes CSGGGGSTEAFF.